This T cell receptor (beta chain) appears in the sequencing data of a study of blood T cell repertoires in COVID-19. Turning to the study itself: PBMCs, B-cell-depleted T cells, or T cells were the source of the cDNA or gDNA that made up the material.

TCRdb's copy holds only in-frame clones and misses some; the assay was immunoSEQ multiplex PCR. Of 70,000 or so clones in the sample, roughly 86% were seen once. The CDR3 is 13 residues long. CDR1 and CDR2 from the germline V gene are MNHEY and SVGAGI. Between the trimmed V and J ends, which lost 2 bases and 9 bases, there was a span of 10 bases. Sequenced input: peripheral blood. The chain employs TRBV6-5 and TRBJ2-2; D might be TRBD2 (6 bases). The TCR was taken from a man between 50 and 59 years old with acute or convalescent COVID-19. The CDR3 coding sequence is TGTGCCAGCAGTTACAATCGGGGGAGGGAGCTGTTTTTT. Protein sequence: CASSYNRGRELFF.